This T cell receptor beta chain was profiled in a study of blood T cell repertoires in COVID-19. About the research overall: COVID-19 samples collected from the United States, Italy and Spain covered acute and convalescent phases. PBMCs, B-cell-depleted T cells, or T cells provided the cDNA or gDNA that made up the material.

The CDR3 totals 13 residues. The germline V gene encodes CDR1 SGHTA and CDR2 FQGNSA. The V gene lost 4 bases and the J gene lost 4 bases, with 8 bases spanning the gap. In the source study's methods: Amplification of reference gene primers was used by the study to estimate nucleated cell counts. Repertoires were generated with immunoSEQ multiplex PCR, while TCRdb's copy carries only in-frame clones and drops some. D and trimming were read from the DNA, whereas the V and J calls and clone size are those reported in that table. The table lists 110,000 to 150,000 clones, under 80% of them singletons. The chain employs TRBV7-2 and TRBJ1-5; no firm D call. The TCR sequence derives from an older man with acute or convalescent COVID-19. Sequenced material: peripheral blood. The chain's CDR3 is CASSSGVNQPQHF. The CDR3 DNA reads TGTGCCAGCAGCTCCGGGGTTAATCAGCCCCAGCATTTT.